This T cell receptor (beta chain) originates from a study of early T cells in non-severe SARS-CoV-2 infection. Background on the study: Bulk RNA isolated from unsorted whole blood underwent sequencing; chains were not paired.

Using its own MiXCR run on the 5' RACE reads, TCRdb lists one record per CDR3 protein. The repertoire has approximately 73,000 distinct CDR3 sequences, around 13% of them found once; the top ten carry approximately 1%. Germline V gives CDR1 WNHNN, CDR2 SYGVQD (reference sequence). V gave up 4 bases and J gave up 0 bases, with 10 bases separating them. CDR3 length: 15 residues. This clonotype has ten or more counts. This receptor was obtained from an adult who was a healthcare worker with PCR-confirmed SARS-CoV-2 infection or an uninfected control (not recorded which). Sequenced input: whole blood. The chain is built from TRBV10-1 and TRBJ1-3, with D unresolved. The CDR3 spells CASSGALSSGNTIYF. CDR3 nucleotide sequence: TGCGCCAGCAGTGGAGCCCTGAGCTCTGGAAACACCATATATTTT.